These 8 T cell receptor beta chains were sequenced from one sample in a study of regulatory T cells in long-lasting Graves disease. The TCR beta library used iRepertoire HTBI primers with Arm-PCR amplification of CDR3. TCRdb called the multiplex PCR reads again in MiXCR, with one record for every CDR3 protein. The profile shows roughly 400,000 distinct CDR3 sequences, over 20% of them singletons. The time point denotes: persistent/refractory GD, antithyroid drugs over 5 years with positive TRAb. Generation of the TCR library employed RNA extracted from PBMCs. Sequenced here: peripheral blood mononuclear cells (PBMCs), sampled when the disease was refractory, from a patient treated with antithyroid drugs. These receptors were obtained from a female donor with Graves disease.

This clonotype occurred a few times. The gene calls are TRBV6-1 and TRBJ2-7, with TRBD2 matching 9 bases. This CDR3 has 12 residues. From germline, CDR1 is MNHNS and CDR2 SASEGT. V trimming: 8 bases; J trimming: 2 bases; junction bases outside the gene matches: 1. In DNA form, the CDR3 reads TGTGCCAGCGGGACTAGCACCTACGAGCAGTACTTC. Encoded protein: CASGTSTYEQYF.

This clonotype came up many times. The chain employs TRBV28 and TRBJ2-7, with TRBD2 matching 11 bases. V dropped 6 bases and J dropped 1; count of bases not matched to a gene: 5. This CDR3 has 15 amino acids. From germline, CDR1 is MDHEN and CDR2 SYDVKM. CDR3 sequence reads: CASSTRLAGSYEQYF. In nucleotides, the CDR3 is TGTGCCAGCAGCACCAGACTAGCGGGATCCTACGAGCAGTACTTC.

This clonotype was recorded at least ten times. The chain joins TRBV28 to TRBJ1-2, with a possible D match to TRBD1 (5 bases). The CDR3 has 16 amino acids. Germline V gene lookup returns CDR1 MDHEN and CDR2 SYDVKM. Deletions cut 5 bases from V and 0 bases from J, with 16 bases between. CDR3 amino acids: CASSPAGAGPNYGYTF. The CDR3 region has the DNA TGTGCCAGCAGTCCGGCCGGGGCGGGGCCTAACTATGGCTACACCTTC.

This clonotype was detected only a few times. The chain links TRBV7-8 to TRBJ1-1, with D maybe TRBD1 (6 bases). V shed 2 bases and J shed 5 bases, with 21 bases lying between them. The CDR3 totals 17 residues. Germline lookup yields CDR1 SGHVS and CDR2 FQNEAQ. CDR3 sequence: CASSLWRVLGRGTEAFF. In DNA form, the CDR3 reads TGTGCCAGCAGCTTATGGAGGGTCCTGGGAAGGGGGACTGAAGCTTTCTTT.

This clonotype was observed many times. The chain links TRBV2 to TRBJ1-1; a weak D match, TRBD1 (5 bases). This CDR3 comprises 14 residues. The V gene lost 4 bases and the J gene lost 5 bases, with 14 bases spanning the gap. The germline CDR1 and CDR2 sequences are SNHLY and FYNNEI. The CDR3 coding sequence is TGTGCCAGCAGTGTAGACAGCCGGAGGACTGAAGCTTTCTTT. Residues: CASSVDSRRTEAFF.

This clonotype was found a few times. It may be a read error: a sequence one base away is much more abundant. CDR3 in amino acids: CASSMSSSNTGELFF. DNA for the CDR3: TGTGCCAGTAGTATGAGTTCGTCGAACACCGGGGAGCTGTTTTTT. The rearrangement uses TRBV19 and TRBJ2-2; D remains unclear. Germline CDR1 and CDR2: LNHDA and SQIVND (reference sequence). The CDR3 totals 15 residues. V lost 3 bases and J 0 bases, leaving 8 bases between the germline ends.

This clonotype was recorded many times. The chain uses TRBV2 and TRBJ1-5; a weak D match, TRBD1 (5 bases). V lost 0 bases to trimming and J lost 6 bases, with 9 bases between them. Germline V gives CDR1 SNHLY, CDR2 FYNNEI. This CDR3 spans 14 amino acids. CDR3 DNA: TGTGCCAGCAGTGAAGCAACAGGTCGTCAGCCCCAGCATTTT. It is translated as CASSEATGRQPQHF.

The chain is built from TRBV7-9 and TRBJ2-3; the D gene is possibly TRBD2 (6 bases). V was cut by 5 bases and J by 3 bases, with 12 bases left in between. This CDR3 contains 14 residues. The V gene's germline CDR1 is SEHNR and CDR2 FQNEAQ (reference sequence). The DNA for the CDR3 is TGTGCCAGCAGCCCATTGGCGGGAACAGATACGCAGTATTTT. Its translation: CASSPLAGTDTQYF.